The present entry profiles one T cell receptor beta chain with its context. Its antigen is unknown. The beta constant-region primer was an equimolar mix of two oligonucleotides covering TRBC1 and TRBC2. Ligated cDNA was amplified by four rounds of PCR with nested alpha and beta constant-region primers and SP2. TCRdb called the UMI-ligation and nested PCR reads again in MiXCR, with one record for every CDR3 protein. The table shows 130,000 or so distinct CDR3 sequences, with over 30% occurring only once. The sample belongs to a study of naive and memory T cell subsets. The germline V and J ends were trimmed by 1 base and 7 bases, with 5 bases remaining between them. CDR3 length: 12 residues. Germline V lookup: CDR1 SGHNT, CDR2 YYREEE (reference sequence). Sequential positive selection took CD4 T cells first, then CD8 T cells. The study's findings and limits: Gini index rose across naive, CM, EM and EMRA in CD4 and CD8. Activation and differentiation may alter RNA-based TCR counts. There was no ground truth to check naive and memory subset results.

V is TRBV5-4 and J is TRBJ2-2, with no clear D. Sequencing was done on a sample of central memory CD4+ T cells from blood. This TCR was recovered from a human donor in good health. For the CDR3, the DNA is TGTGCCAGCAGCTTGACGGTCGGGGAGCTGTTTTTT. This encodes CASSLTVGELFF.